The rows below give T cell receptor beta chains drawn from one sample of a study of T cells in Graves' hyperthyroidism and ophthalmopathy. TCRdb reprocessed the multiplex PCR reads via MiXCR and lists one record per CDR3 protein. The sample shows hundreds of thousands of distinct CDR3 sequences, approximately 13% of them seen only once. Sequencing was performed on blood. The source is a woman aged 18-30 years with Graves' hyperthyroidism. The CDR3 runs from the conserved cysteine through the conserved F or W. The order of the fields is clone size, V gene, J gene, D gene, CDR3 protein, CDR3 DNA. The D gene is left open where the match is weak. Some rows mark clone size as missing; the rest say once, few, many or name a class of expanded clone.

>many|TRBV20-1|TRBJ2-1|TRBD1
CSASGAGQGWNEQFF
TGCAGTGCTTCGGGTGCGGGACAGGGGTGGAATGAGCAGTTCTTC
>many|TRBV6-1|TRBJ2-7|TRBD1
CASSLLRGQVNEQYF
TGTGCCAGCAGTTTACTCAGGGGGCAGGTTAACGAGCAGTACTTC
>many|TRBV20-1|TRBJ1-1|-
CSARGGVEAFF
TGCAGCGCTCGGGGAGGAGTTGAAGCTTTCTTT
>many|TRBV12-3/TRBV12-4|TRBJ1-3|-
CASSTPPEFGNTIYF
TGTGCCAGCAGTACTCCCCCGGAATTTGGAAACACCATATATTTT
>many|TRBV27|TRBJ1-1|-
CASSGGTEAFF
TGTGCCAGCAGTGGGGGAACTGAAGCTTTCTTT
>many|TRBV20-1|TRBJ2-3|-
CSAIGARDTQYF
TGCAGTGCTATAGGGGCTCGGGATACGCAGTATTTT
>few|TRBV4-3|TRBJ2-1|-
CASSLGVRDEQFF
TGCGCCAGCAGCCTGGGGGTTAGAGATGAGCAGTTCTTC
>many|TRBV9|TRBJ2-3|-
CASSSREPFGADTQYF
TGTGCCAGCAGTAGTAGGGAACCTTTCGGCGCGGATACGCAGTATTTT
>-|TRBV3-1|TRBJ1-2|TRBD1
CASSQSGQGAPANYGYTF
TGTGCCAGCAGCCAATCGGGACAGGGGGCTCCAGCTAACTATGGCTACACCTTC
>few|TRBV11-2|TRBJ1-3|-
CASRRGAAGNTIYF
TGTGCCAGCAGGCGGGGGGCGGCGGGAAACACCATATATTTT
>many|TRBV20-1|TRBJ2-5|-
CSATDWETQYF
TGCAGTGCGACCGACTGGGAGACCCAGTACTTC
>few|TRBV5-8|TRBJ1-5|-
CASSLSGLGNQPQHF
TGTGCCAGCAGCTTGAGTGGATTGGGGAATCAGCCCCAGCATTTT
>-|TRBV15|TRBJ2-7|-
CATSSWSQSYEQYF
TGTGCCACCAGCAGTTGGTCACAATCCTACGAGCAGTACTTC
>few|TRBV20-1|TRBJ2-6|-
CSAPRVSGANVLTF
TGCAGTGCGCCGAGGGTATCTGGGGCCAACGTCCTGACTTTC
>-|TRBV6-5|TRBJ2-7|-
CASSYGRGSSYEQYF
TGTGCCAGCAGTTACGGACGGGGGAGCTCCTACGAGCAGTACTTC
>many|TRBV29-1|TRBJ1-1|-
CSVEGRTNTEAFF
TGCAGCGTTGAGGGGCGGACCAACACTGAAGCTTTCTTT
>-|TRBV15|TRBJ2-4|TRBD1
CATSRSGGQGEDIQYF
TGTGCCACCAGCAGATCAGGAGGACAGGGGGAGGACATTCAGTACTTC
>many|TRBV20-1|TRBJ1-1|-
CSASFPQGSTEAFF
TGCAGTGCTAGTTTCCCCCAGGGTAGCACTGAAGCTTTCTTT
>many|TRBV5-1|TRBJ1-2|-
CASSRDTPVSNYGYTF
TGCGCCAGCAGCAGGGACACCCCGGTATCCAACTATGGCTACACCTTC
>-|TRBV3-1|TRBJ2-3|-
CASRQEDTQYF
TGTGCCAGCAGGCAGGAAGATACGCAGTATTTT
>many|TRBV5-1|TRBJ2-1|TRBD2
CASSLALAEYNEQFF
TGCGCCAGCAGCTTGGCACTAGCGGAGTACAATGAGCAGTTCTTC
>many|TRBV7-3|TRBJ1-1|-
CASSRQRDTEAFF
TGTGCCAGCAGCCGACAGCGAGACACTGAAGCTTTCTTT
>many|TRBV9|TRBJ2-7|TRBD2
CASSVGVAGDPYEQYF
TGTGCCAGCAGCGTAGGGGTAGCGGGGGACCCCTACGAGCAGTACTTC
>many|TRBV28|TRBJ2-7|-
CASSRTRGWEQYF
TGTGCCAGCAGCCGGACTCGGGGGTGGGAGCAGTACTTC
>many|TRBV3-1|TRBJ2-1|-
CASSTFPITPHSYNEQFF
TGTGCCAGCAGCACGTTCCCGATTACCCCTCACTCCTACAATGAGCAGTTCTTC
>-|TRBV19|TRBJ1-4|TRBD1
CASSSGQARNEKLFF
TGTGCCAGTAGTAGCGGACAGGCACGTAATGAAAAACTGTTTTTT
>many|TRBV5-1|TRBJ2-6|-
CASSSRSGANVLTF
TGCGCCAGCAGCTCCCGGTCTGGGGCCAACGTCCTGACTTTC
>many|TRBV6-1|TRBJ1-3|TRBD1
CASRTGGRANSGNTIYF
TGTGCCAGCAGAACAGGGGGCCGGGCTAATTCTGGAAACACCATATATTTT
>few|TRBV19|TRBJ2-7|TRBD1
CASSPTGGILYEQYF
TGTGCCAGTAGTCCGACAGGGGGCATCTTGTACGAGCAGTACTTC
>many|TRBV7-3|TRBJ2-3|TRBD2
CASSKLAGGPDTQYF
TGTGCCAGCAGCAAACTAGCGGGGGGGCCAGATACGCAGTATTTT
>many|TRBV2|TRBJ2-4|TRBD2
CASRELGEGKNIQYF
TGTGCCAGCAGAGAGTTAGGGGAGGGCAAAAACATTCAGTACTTC
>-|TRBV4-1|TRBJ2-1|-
CASSHPPRNYYNEQFF
TGCGCCAGCAGCCACCCACCCCGGAATTATTACAATGAGCAGTTCTTC
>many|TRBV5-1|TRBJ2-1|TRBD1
CASSPTGTGGYEQFF
TGCGCCAGCAGCCCCACCGGGACAGGGGGCTATGAGCAGTTCTTC
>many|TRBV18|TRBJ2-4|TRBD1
CASSRTGALAKNIQYF
TGTGCCAGCTCACGGACAGGGGCCCTAGCCAAAAACATTCAGTACTTC
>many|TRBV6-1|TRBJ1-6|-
CASSGRALGDSPLHF
TGTGCCAGCAGTGGCAGGGCTTTGGGTGACTCACCCCTCCACTTT
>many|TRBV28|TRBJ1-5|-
CASSLFGHSNQPQHF
TGTGCCAGCAGTTTATTCGGCCATAGCAATCAGCCCCAGCATTTT
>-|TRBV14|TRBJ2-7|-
CASSQDTKFDTTSTYEQYF
TGTGCCAGCAGCCAAGATACCAAGTTTGACACGACATCGACCTACGAGCAGTACTTC
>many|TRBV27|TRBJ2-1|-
CASSLYRKAYIYNEQFF
TGTGCCAGCAGTTTATACAGGAAGGCTTACATCTACAATGAGCAGTTCTTC
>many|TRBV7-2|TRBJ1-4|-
CASSLIPGRRNEKLFF
TGTGCCAGCAGCCTCATCCCGGGACGGAGAAATGAAAAACTGTTTTTT
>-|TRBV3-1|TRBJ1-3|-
CASRAIGNTIYF
TGTGCATCAAGGGCGATTGGAAACACCATATATTTT
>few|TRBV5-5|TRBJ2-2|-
CASSFGQGIMAGELFF
TGTGCCAGCAGCTTTGGGCAGGGTATTATGGCCGGGGAGCTGTTTTTT
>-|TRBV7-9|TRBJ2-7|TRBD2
CASSPRARDYTDEQYF
TGTGCCAGCAGCCCGAGGGCCCGGGACTACACCGACGAGCAGTACTTC
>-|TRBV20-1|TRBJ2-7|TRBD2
CSARTYQKGLADEQYF
TGCAGTGCTAGGACCTACCAGAAGGGACTAGCGGATGAGCAGTACTTC
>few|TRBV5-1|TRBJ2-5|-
CASSLAGSVETQYF
TGCGCCAGCAGCTTGGCCGGGAGCGTGGAGACCCAGTACTTC
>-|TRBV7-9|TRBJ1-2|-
CASSPRQILYGYTF
TGTGCCAGCAGCCCGAGACAGATACTCTATGGCTACACCTTC
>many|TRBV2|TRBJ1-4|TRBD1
CASRKGTGEEKLFF
TGTGCCAGCAGGAAAGGGACAGGGGAAGAAAAACTGTTTTTT